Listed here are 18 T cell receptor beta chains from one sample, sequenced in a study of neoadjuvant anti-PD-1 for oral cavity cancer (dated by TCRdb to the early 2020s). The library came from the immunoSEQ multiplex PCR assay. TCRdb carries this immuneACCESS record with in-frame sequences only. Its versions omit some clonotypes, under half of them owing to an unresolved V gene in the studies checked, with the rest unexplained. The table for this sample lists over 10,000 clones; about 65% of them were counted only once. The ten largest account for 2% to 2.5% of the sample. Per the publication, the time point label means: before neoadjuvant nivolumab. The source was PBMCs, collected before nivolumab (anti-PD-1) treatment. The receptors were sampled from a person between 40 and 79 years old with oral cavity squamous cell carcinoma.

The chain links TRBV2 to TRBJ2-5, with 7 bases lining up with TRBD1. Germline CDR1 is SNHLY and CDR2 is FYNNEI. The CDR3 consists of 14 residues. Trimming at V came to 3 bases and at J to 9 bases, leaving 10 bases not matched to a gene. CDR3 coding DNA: TGTGCCAGCAGTGACCGTGGGACAGCCATAGCCCAGTACTTC. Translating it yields CASSDRGTAIAQYF.

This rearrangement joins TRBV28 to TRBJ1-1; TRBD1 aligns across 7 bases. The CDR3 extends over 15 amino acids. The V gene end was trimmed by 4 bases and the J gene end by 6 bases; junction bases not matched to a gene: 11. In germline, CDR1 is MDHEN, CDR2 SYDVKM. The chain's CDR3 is CASSSHRGRDAEAFF. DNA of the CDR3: TGTGCCAGCAGTTCGCACAGGGGAAGGGACGCTGAAGCTTTCTTT. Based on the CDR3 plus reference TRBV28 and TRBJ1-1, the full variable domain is DVKVTQSSRYLVKRTGEKVFLECVQDMDHENMFWYRQDPGLGLRLIYFSYDVKMKEKGDIPEGYSVSREKKERFSLILESASTNQTSMYLCASSSHRGRDAEAFFGQGTRLTVV.

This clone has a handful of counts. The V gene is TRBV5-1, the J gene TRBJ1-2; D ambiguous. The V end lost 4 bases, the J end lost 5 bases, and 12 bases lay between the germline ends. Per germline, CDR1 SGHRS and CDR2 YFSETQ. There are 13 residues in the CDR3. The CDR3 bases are TGCGCCAGCAGCCCAAATCCCCTTTATGGCTACACCTTC. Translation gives CASSPNPLYGYTF. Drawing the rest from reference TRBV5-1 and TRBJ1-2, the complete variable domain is KAGVTQTPRYLIKTRGQQVTLSCSPISGHRSVSWYQQTPGQGLQFLFEYFSETQRNKGNFPGRFSGRQFSNSRSEMNVSTLELGDSALYLCASSPNPLYGYTFGSGTRLTVV.

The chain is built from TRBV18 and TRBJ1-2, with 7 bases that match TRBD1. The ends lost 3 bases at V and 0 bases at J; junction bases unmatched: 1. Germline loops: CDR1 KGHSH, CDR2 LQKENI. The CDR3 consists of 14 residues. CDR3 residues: CASSPDRTNYGYTF. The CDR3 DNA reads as TGTGCCAGCTCACCGGACAGGACTAACTATGGCTACACCTTC.

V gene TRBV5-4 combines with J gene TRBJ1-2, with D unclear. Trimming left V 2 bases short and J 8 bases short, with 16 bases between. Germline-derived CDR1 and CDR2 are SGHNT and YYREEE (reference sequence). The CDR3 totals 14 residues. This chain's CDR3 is CASSLEWSAPGYTF. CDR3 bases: TGTGCCAGCAGCTTAGAATGGTCTGCGCCCGGCTACACCTTC.

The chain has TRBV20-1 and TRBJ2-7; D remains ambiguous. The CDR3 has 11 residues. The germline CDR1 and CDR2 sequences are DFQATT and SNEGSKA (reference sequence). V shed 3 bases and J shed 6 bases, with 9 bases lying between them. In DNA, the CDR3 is TGCAGTGCTAGGGCTACTGTCGAGCAGTACTTC. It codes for CSARATVEQYF.

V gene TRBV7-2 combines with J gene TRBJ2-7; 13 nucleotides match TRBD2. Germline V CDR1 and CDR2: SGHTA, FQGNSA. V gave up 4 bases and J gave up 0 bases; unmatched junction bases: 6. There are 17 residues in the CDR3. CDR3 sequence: CASSSRLAGGTSYEQYF. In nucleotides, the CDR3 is TGTGCCAGCAGCTCCCGACTAGCGGGAGGCACCTCCTACGAGCAGTACTTC.

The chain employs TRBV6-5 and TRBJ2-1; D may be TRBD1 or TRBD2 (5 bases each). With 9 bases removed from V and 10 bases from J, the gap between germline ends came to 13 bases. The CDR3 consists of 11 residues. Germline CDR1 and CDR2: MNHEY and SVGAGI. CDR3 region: CASEGWGEQFF. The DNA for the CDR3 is TGTGCCAGTGAAGGGTGGGGGGAGCAGTTCTTC.

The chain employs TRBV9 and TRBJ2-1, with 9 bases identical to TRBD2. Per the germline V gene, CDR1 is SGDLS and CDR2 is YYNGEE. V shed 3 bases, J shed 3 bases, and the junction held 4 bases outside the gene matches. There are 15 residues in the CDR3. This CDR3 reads CASSGGTSFYNEQFF. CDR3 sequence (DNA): TGTGCCAGCAGCGGCGGGACTAGCTTCTACAATGAGCAGTTCTTC.

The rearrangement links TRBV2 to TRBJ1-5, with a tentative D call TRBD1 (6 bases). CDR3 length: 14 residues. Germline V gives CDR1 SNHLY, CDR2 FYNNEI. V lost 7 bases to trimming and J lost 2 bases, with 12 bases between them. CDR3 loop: CASMYREGNQPQHF. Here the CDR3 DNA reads TGTGCCAGCATGTACAGGGAGGGCAATCAGCCCCAGCATTTT.

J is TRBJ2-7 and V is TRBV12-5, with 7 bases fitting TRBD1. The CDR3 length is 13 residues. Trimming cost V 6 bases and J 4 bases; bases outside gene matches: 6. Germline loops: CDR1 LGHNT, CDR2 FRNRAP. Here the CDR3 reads CASGSTGVYEQYF. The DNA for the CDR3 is TGTGCTAGTGGCTCTACAGGGGTTTACGAGCAGTACTTC.

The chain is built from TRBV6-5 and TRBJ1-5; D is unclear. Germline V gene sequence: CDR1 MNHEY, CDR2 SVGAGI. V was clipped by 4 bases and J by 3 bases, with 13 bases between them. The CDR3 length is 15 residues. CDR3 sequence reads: CASSFGGGSNQPQHF. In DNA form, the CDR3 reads TGTGCCAGCAGTTTCGGAGGAGGGTCCAATCAGCCCCAGCATTTT.

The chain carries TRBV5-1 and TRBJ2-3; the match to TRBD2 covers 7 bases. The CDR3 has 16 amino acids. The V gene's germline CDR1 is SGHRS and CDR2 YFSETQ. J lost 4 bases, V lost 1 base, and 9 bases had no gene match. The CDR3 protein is CASSLTQRGPPDTQYF. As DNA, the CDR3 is TGCGCCAGCAGCTTGACCCAGCGGGGTCCACCAGATACGCAGTATTTT.

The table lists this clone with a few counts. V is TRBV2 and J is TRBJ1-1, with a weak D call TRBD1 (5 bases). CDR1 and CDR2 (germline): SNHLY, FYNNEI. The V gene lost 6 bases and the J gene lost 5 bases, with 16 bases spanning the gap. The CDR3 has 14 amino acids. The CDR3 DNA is TGTGCCAGCAGAGACAGAGAAGGTGGAACTGAAGCTTTCTTT. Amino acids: CASRDREGGTEAFF.

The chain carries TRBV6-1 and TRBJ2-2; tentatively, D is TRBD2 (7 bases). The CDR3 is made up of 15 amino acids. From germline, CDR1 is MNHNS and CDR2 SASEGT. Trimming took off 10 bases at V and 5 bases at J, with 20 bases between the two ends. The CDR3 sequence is CATTYIQGGTGELFF. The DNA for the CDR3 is TGTGCCACCACATACATACAGGGAGGGACCGGGGAGCTGTTTTTT.

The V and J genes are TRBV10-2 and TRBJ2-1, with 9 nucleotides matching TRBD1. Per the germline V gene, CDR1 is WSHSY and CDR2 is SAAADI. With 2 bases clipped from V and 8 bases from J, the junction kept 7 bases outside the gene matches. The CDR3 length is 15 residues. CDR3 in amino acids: CASSERTGVRDEQFF. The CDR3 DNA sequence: TGCGCCAGCAGTGAGAGGACAGGGGTAAGGGATGAGCAGTTCTTC.

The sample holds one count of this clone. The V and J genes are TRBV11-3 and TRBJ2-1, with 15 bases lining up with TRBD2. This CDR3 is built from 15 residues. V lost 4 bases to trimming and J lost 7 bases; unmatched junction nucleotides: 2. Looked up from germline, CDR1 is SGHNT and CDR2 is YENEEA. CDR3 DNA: TGTGCCAGCAGCTCGGGACTAGCGGGGGGTAATGAGCAGTTCTTC. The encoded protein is CASSSGLAGGNEQFF.

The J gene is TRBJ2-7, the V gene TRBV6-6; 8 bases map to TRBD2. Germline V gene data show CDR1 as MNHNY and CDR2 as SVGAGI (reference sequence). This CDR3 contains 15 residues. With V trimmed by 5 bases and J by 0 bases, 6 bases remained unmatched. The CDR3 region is CASSQAGASSYEQYF. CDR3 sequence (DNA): TGTGCCAGCAGTCAAGCGGGGGCGAGCTCCTACGAGCAGTACTTC.